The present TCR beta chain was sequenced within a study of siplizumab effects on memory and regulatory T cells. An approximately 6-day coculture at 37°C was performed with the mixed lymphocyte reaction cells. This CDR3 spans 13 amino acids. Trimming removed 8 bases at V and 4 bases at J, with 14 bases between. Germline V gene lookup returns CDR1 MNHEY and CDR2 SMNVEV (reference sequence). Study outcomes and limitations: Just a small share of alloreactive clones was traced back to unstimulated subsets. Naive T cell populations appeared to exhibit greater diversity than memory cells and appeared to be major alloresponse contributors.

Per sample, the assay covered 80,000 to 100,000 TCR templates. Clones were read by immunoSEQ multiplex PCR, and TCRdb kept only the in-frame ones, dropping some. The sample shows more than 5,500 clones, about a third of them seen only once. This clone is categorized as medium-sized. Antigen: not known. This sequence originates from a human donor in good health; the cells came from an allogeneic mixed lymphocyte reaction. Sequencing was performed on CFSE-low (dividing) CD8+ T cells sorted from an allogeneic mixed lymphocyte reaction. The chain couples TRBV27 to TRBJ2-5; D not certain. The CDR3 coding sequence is TGTGCCAGCCATCGGGCAGGCCGAGAGACCCAGTACTTC. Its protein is CASHRAGRETQYF.